This T cell receptor beta chain was obtained from a study of response to subunit inactivated influenza vaccine. V lost 0 bases to trimming and J lost 7 bases, with 13 bases between them. Germline V gene lookup returns CDR1 SGDLS and CDR2 YYNGEE. The CDR3 contains 15 residues. This clonotype was seen a few times. From the RT-PCR reads, TCRdb called clonotypes with MiXCR, one entry per CDR3 protein. This sample has about 700,000 distinct CDR3 sequences, with about a sixth found just once. The input for sequencing was PBMCs from blood, taken approximately 12 days after vaccination. The sequence came from a middle-aged man who received an inactivated influenza vaccine. V usage is TRBV9 and J usage is TRBJ1-4; a possible D gene is TRBD1 (6 bases). The CDR3 region has the DNA TGTGCCAGCAGCGTAGGAGGGGGAACGGGTGAAAAACTGTTTTTT. It codes for CASSVGGGTGEKLFF.